The 7 T cell receptor beta chains below come from one sample, sequenced in a study of control samples from healthy donors and cancer patients. The data were produced by immunoSEQ multiplex PCR, yet TCRdb's version contains in-frame clones alone and is incomplete. This table has about 130,000 clones, about 93% appearing once. Specimen: blood. Receptors were obtained from a man in his forties in good health.

V gene TRBV6-1 combines with J gene TRBJ2-5, with 9 bases that match TRBD1. Trimming cost V 2 bases and J 4 bases; bases outside gene matches: 14. The CDR3 consists of 18 residues. Germline V gives CDR1 MNHNS, CDR2 SASEGT. This CDR3 is CASSELSSGTGLLETQYF. The DNA of the CDR3 is TGTGCCAGCAGTGAACTATCCTCCGGGACAGGGCTCCTAGAGACCCAGTACTTC.

The genes are TRBV28 and TRBJ2-7; D remains unclear. The CDR3 sequence is 11 residues long. The ends were cut back, 3 bases at V and 6 bases at J, with 6 bases in the middle. The V gene's germline CDR1 is MDHEN and CDR2 SYDVKM. CDR3 amino acids: CASSFFLEQYF. The CDR3, as DNA: TGTGCCAGCAGTTTTTTCCTCGAGCAGTACTTC. Full variable domain (rest looked up from reference TRBV28 and TRBJ2-7): DVKVTQSSRYLVKRTGEKVFLECVQDMDHENMFWYRQDPGLGLRLIYFSYDVKMKEKGDIPEGYSVSREKKERFSLILESASTNQTSMYLCASSFFLEQYFGPGTRLTVT.

To note about this clone: The junction departs from germline at one end; a sequencing error may be responsible. The V gene is TRBV19, the J gene TRBJ1-6; no firm D call. CDR3 size: 13 residues. Germline lookup yields CDR1 LNHDA and CDR2 SQIVND (reference sequence). The CDR3 sequence: CASNPGDKSPLHF. DNA for the CDR3: TGTGCCAGTAATCCTGGGGATAAATCACCCCTCCACTTT.

V is TRBV25-1 and J is TRBJ2-7, with 7 nucleotides matching TRBD1. CDR1 and CDR2 from the germline V gene are MGHDK and SYGVNS. The CDR3 extends over 13 amino acids. V dropped 2 bases and J dropped 3; count of bases not matched to a gene: 1. The CDR3 nucleotides read TGTGCCAGCAGTGAAAACAGGGGCTACGAGCAGTACTTC. Residues: CASSENRGYEQYF.

The CDR3 loop is CASSVVSGAPLHF. CDR3 coding DNA: TGTGCCAGCAGTGTGGTGTCTGGGGCACCCCTCCACTTT. V usage is TRBV27 and J usage is TRBJ1-6; D gene unclear. This CDR3 region has 13 residues. CDR1 is MNHEY, CDR2 SMNVEV, per germline (reference sequence). The V end lost 5 bases, the J end lost 11 bases, and 13 bases lay between the germline ends.

V is TRBV12-3 or TRBV12-4 and J is TRBJ1-2; D uncertain. V was pared by 3 bases and J by 6 bases, with 5 bases between. The CDR3 contains 11 residues. The CDR3 sequence is CASSLRDGYTF. The CDR3 region has the DNA TGTGCCAGCAGTTTGCGAGATGGCTACACCTTC.

The chain carries TRBV6-6 and TRBJ2-5; 16 positions match TRBD2. The CDR3 consists of 17 residues. Unmatched junction bases numbered 6, after V lost 5 bases and J lost 3 bases. The germline V gene has CDR1 MNHNY and CDR2 SVGAGI (reference sequence). CDR3 protein: CASSPGTSGGAKETQYF. The CDR3 DNA sequence: TGTGCCAGCAGTCCCGGGACTAGCGGGGGGGCCAAAGAGACCCAGTACTTC.